Below are 9 T cell receptor beta chains sequenced from a single sample in a study of T-cell memory formation after mild COVID-19. TCRdb ran MiXCR on the 5' RACE reads and lists one entry per CDR3 protein. The table shows 200,000 or so distinct CDR3 sequences, with 9.5% occurring only once. Sample: PBMCs or a T cell subset sorted from them (not recorded which). The receptors here all came from a man aged 18 to 30 who had mild COVID-19 (a few samples of this study predate the infection). Cell type and time point are not known.

This clonotype was seen a handful of times. The CDR3 reads CASSGDGNQPQHF. The CDR3 DNA reads TGTGCCAGCAGTGGGGACGGTAATCAGCCCCAGCATTTT. The chain employs TRBV6-6 and TRBJ1-5; D is perhaps TRBD1 (5 bases). Germline V lookup: CDR1 MNHNY, CDR2 SVGAGI (reference sequence). This CDR3 is built from 13 residues. Trimming shortened V by 5 bases and J by 4 bases, and 9 bases separated the two germline ends.

The rearrangement joins TRBV11-2 to TRBJ2-7, with unresolved D. V was shortened by 0 bases and J by 6 bases, with 12 bases between the two germline ends. Germline V gives CDR1 SGHAT, CDR2 FQNNGV. This CDR3 has 14 residues. The CDR3 sequence: CASSLDWRGSEQYV. In DNA, the CDR3 is TGTGCCAGCAGCTTAGATTGGCGAGGTAGCGAGCAGTACGTC.

The rearrangement uses TRBV14 and TRBJ2-3; D gene unclear. The CDR3 consists of 15 residues. V was cut by 3 bases and J by 4 bases, with 14 bases left in between. Germline V lookup: CDR1 SGHDN, CDR2 FVKESK. The DNA for the CDR3 is TGTGCCAGCAGCCATGTCCCAAGAAAGCCAGATACGCAGTATTTT. Amino acids: CASSHVPRKPDTQYF.

This chain joins TRBV9 and TRBJ2-4; D is uncertain. The CDR3 covers 16 residues. Per germline, CDR1 SGDLS and CDR2 YYNGEE. V lost 0 bases, J lost 4 bases, and 14 bases lay in between. CDR3 sequence reads: CASSVDPGVGKNIQYF. CDR3 sequence (DNA): TGTGCCAGCAGCGTAGATCCAGGTGTGGGGAAAAACATTCAGTACTTC.

The chain has TRBV29-1 and TRBJ2-7, with TRBD1 matching 9 bases. The CDR3 is 14 residues long. V lost 6 bases to trimming and J lost 4 bases; unmatched junction nucleotides: 10. Per germline, CDR1 SQVTM and CDR2 ANQGSEA. CDR3 in amino acids: CSVGTGTGRYEQYF. For the CDR3, the DNA is TGCAGCGTGGGGACCGGGACAGGGAGGTACGAGCAGTACTTC.

CDR3 amino acids: CASSSIPGDYEQYV. The CDR3 nucleotides read TGCGCCAGCAGCTCGATTCCGGGAGACTACGAGCAGTACGTC. The rearrangement joins TRBV5-1 to TRBJ2-7, with a possible D match to TRBD2 (6 bases). The CDR3 spans 14 residues. The V gene lost 3 bases and the J gene lost 3 bases, with 13 bases spanning the gap. Germline values: CDR1 SGHRS, CDR2 YFSETQ.

Ten or more counts support this clonotype. The rearrangement links TRBV12-3 or TRBV12-4 to TRBJ2-1; 11 nucleotides align to TRBD2. V was pared by 1 base and J by 4 bases, with 6 bases of the junction left unmatched. This CDR3 region has 17 residues. In DNA, the CDR3 is TGTGCCAGCAGTTTAGTCCTAGCGGGGGGAAGGTACAATGAGCAGTTCTTC. This encodes CASSLVLAGGRYNEQFF.

This rearrangement joins TRBV5-1 to TRBJ1-4; D perhaps matches TRBD1 (5 bases). The germline gives CDR1 SGHRS, CDR2 YFSETQ. CDR3 length equals 15 residues. The ends were cut back, 0 bases at V and 8 bases at J, with 14 bases in the middle. In DNA, the CDR3 is TGCGCCAGCAGCTTGGCAACACAGGAAGGGGAAAAACTGTTTTTT. This codes for CASSLATQEGEKLFF.

The chain is built from TRBV6-1 and TRBJ1-1, with unresolved D. V was pared by 6 bases and J by 2 bases, with 10 bases between. The CDR3 is 13 residues long. Germline CDR1 reads MNHNS; CDR2 reads SASEGT. CDR3 bases: TGTGCCAGCAGATCTCACGCAAACACTGAAGCTTTCTTT. It codes for CASRSHANTEAFF.